This T cell receptor (beta chain) comes out of a study of blood T cell repertoires in COVID-19. Study at large: From the United States, Italy and Spain came samples of acute and convalescent COVID-19. The cDNA or gDNA used as material had been derived from T cells, B-cell-depleted T cells, or PBMCs.

Authors' data handling: Cell counts per sample came from amplifying reference gene primers. The protocol was immunoSEQ multiplex PCR, while the TCRdb copy is restricted to in-frame clones and leaves out a portion. V and J calls and clone size are given by that table; D and trimming were obtained from the DNA. The repertoire includes about 260,000 clones, around four fifths of them detected once, and 4.2% sits in the top ten. This CDR3 spans 11 amino acids. Germline values: CDR1 MRHNA, CDR2 SNTAGT. Between the trimmed V and J ends, which lost 10 bases and 3 bases, there was a span of 7 bases. Source material: peripheral blood. This TCR derives from a man aged 60 to 69 with acute or convalescent COVID-19. The V and J genes are TRBV6-4 and TRBJ2-1; no clear D. The CDR3 region is CATSSYNEQFF. For the CDR3, the DNA is TGTGCCACCTCGAGCTACAATGAGCAGTTCTTC.